These T cell receptor beta chains were read from a single sample in a study of T-cell reconstitution after alpha-beta-depleted transplantation in children. TCRdb called the PCR reads again in MiXCR, with one record for every CDR3 protein. The table shows approximately 1,000,000 distinct CDR3 sequences, with 25% to 30% occurring only once. The sample was PBMCs, mostly from graft donor cells, taken 360 days after TCRalphabeta/CD19-depleted stem cell transplant. The receptor set was obtained from a boy under two years old who had a stem cell transplant for SCID, so the T cells may come from the graft donor. Both conserved end residues are part of each CDR3. D genes are given only for firm matches. Size values are once, few and many counts, or a class for expanded clones, and some rows have none.

D gene: TRBD1
V gene: TRBV7-8
J gene: TRBJ2-5
clone size: few
CDR3 DNA: TGTGCCAGCAGCATCCGGGACAGGGGTCTCGAGACCCAGTACTTC
CDR3 protein: CASSIRDRGLETQYF

D gene: -
V gene: TRBV5-1
J gene: TRBJ2-2
clone size: -
CDR3 DNA: TGCGCCAGCTCCTCCCTGGGCGGGACCGGGGAGCTGTTTTTT
CDR3 protein: CASSSLGGTGELFF

D gene: -
V gene: TRBV20-1
J gene: TRBJ2-5
clone size: -
CDR3 DNA: TGCAGTGCTAGAGCCCCTCGACTAGTAAGGGGCCAAGAGACCCAGTACTTC
CDR3 protein: CSARAPRLVRGQETQYF

D gene: -
V gene: TRBV12-3/TRBV12-4
J gene: TRBJ1-1
clone size: -
CDR3 DNA: TGTGCCAGCAGTTTATGGGGGCGGAACACTGAAGCTTTCTTT
CDR3 protein: CASSLWGRNTEAFF

D gene: -
V gene: TRBV27
J gene: TRBJ2-7
clone size: few
CDR3 DNA: TGTGCCAGCAGTGCTAAGGGGTACGAGCAGTACTTC
CDR3 protein: CASSAKGYEQYF

D gene: -
V gene: TRBV10-2
J gene: TRBJ2-7
clone size: -
CDR3 DNA: TGCGCCAGCACTGAGGCGGCCAACTCCTACGAGCAGTACTTC
CDR3 protein: CASTEAANSYEQYF

D gene: TRBD1
V gene: TRBV5-1
J gene: TRBJ1-1
clone size: -
CDR3 DNA: TGCGCCAGCAGCCTAGAAAAGAGGACAGGGCTTAACACTGAAGCTTTCTTT
CDR3 protein: CASSLEKRTGLNTEAFF

D gene: TRBD1
V gene: TRBV6-1
J gene: TRBJ2-2
clone size: few
CDR3 DNA: TGTGCCACCTCCGGGACAGGGGGCACCGGGGAGCTGTTTTTT
CDR3 protein: CATSGTGGTGELFF

D gene: -
V gene: TRBV12-3/TRBV12-4
J gene: TRBJ2-1
clone size: -
CDR3 DNA: TGTGCCAGCAGTTTTCCGGGACACTTACGTAATGAGCAGTTCTTC
CDR3 protein: CASSFPGHLRNEQFF

D gene: -
V gene: TRBV11-2
J gene: TRBJ2-3
clone size: -
CDR3 DNA: TGTGCCAGCAGGGGCTGGGATGGGGGCACAGATACGCAGTATTTT
CDR3 protein: CASRGWDGGTDTQYF

D gene: TRBD1
V gene: TRBV18
J gene: TRBJ2-5
clone size: -
CDR3 DNA: TGTGCCAGCTCACCACCTCAGGGGGCGAGGGTCCAAGAGACCCAGTACTTC
CDR3 protein: CASSPPQGARVQETQYF

D gene: -
V gene: TRBV4-3
J gene: TRBJ1-2
clone size: few
CDR3 DNA: TGCGCCAGCAGCCAAGCCTTCGACAGGAGCTATGGCTACACCTTC
CDR3 protein: CASSQAFDRSYGYTF

D gene: -
V gene: TRBV4-2
J gene: TRBJ1-2
clone size: -
CDR3 DNA: TGTGCCAGCAGGCTACCCCAGGGTAACTATGGCTACACCTTC
CDR3 protein: CASRLPQGNYGYTF

D gene: -
V gene: TRBV10-3
J gene: TRBJ1-1
clone size: -
CDR3 DNA: TGTGCCATCAGTGAGTCTTACCCAGCGGGTAAAGCTTTCTTT
CDR3 protein: CAISESYPAGKAFF

D gene: -
V gene: TRBV5-1
J gene: TRBJ2-3
clone size: many
CDR3 DNA: TGCGCCAGCAGCTTGGACAAAGGGACAGATACGCAGTATTTT
CDR3 protein: CASSLDKGTDTQYF

D gene: -
V gene: TRBV12-3/TRBV12-4
J gene: TRBJ2-2
clone size: many
CDR3 DNA: TGTGCCAGCAGTTTTTCCCGGAACACCGGGGAGCTGTTTTTT
CDR3 protein: CASSFSRNTGELFF

D gene: -
V gene: TRBV12-3/TRBV12-4
J gene: TRBJ2-5
clone size: few
CDR3 DNA: TGTGCCAGCAGTCTCGGGACTGGGGCTGTCGGGACCCAGTACTTC
CDR3 protein: CASSLGTGAVGTQYF

D gene: -
V gene: TRBV28
J gene: TRBJ2-3
clone size: few
CDR3 DNA: TGTGCCAGCAGGCTAGGGGGGAGGCGCACAGATACGCAGTATTTT
CDR3 protein: CASRLGGRRTDTQYF

D gene: -
V gene: TRBV12-3/TRBV12-4
J gene: TRBJ1-5
clone size: once
CDR3 DNA: TGTGCCAGCAACCCAGGAGGGGGTCGGGGGAACAATCAGCCCCAGCATTTT
CDR3 protein: CASNPGGGRGNNQPQHF

D gene: -
V gene: TRBV7-8
J gene: TRBJ1-1
clone size: once
CDR3 DNA: TGTGCCAGCAGCTTAGCCGTTATAGAATGGGATGAAGCTTTCTTT
CDR3 protein: CASSLAVIEWDEAFF

D gene: -
V gene: TRBV18
J gene: TRBJ2-3
clone size: many
CDR3 DNA: TGCGCCAGCAGCCCCACTTCAGATACGCAGTATTTT
CDR3 protein: CASSPTSDTQYF

D gene: -
V gene: TRBV3-1
J gene: TRBJ2-7
clone size: -
CDR3 DNA: TGTGCCTGCTGCCAAGACGGAGGGGGCTACTACGAGCAGTACTTC
CDR3 protein: CACCQDGGGYYEQYF

D gene: -
V gene: TRBV12-3/TRBV12-4
J gene: TRBJ1-3
clone size: -
CDR3 DNA: TGTGCCAGCAGCTCTAACCCACACATGTTCTCTGGAAACACCATATATTTT
CDR3 protein: CASSSNPHMFSGNTIYF

D gene: -
V gene: TRBV5-1
J gene: TRBJ2-5
clone size: -
CDR3 DNA: TGCGCCAGCAGCTTGGCAGAACTAGTCACTGAGACCCAGTACTTC
CDR3 protein: CASSLAELVTETQYF

D gene: -
V gene: TRBV5-4
J gene: TRBJ1-1
clone size: -
CDR3 DNA: TGTGCCAGCAGCCCGGACGTGGGGAGAACCACTGAAGCTTTCTTT
CDR3 protein: CASSPDVGRTTEAFF

D gene: -
V gene: TRBV20-1
J gene: TRBJ1-1
clone size: -
CDR3 DNA: TGCAGTGCTAGAGGGTACATTATGAACACTGAAGCTTTCTTT
CDR3 protein: CSARGYIMNTEAFF

D gene: TRBD2
V gene: TRBV7-2
J gene: TRBJ2-3
clone size: -
CDR3 DNA: TGTGCCAGCAGTCGACTAGCGGGGGGGCATGATACGCAGTATTTT
CDR3 protein: CASSRLAGGHDTQYF

D gene: -
V gene: TRBV29-1
J gene: TRBJ2-7
clone size: -
CDR3 DNA: TGCAGCGTTGAGGCCGGACAGCCTTACGAGCAGTACTTC
CDR3 protein: CSVEAGQPYEQYF

D gene: -
V gene: TRBV29-1
J gene: TRBJ2-1
clone size: -
CDR3 DNA: TGCAGCGTTGGGGGGGATGAGCAGTTCTTC
CDR3 protein: CSVGGDEQFF

D gene: TRBD2
V gene: TRBV4-1
J gene: TRBJ2-5
clone size: few
CDR3 DNA: TGCGCCAGCAGCCAACAAACTAGCGGGGTCTTATTGGCCCAGTACTTC
CDR3 protein: CASSQQTSGVLLAQYF

D gene: -
V gene: TRBV28
J gene: TRBJ2-2
clone size: few
CDR3 DNA: TGTGCCAGCAGTCAACCTACGACAGGAGGGGGGGAGCTGTTTTTT
CDR3 protein: CASSQPTTGGGELFF

D gene: TRBD2
V gene: TRBV6-5
J gene: TRBJ2-7
clone size: few
CDR3 DNA: TGTGCCAGCAGTTACGCGGGGGTGGGAGAGCAGTACTTC
CDR3 protein: CASSYAGVGEQYF

D gene: -
V gene: TRBV2
J gene: TRBJ2-7
clone size: -
CDR3 DNA: TGTGCCAGCAGTCCCCGGACTGGAATTAGCTACGAGCAGTACTTC
CDR3 protein: CASSPRTGISYEQYF

D gene: TRBD1
V gene: TRBV3-1
J gene: TRBJ2-1
clone size: once
CDR3 DNA: TGTGCCAGCAGCCATTACGGGGCCAGGGGGCGAGAAGATGAGCAGTTCTTC
CDR3 protein: CASSHYGARGREDEQFF

D gene: TRBD2
V gene: TRBV3-1
J gene: TRBJ2-7
clone size: many
CDR3 DNA: TGTGCCAGCAGCTCCCCTGGGAGGGCCCACTACGAGCAGTACTTC
CDR3 protein: CASSSPGRAHYEQYF

D gene: -
V gene: TRBV7-9
J gene: TRBJ2-7
clone size: few
CDR3 DNA: TGTGCCAGCAGTTTTCTTGACGGGGTCTCCTACGAGCAGTACTTC
CDR3 protein: CASSFLDGVSYEQYF

D gene: -
V gene: TRBV5-1
J gene: TRBJ2-7
clone size: -
CDR3 DNA: TGCGCCAGCACCGAGGGCAACTCCTACGAGCAGTACTTC
CDR3 protein: CASTEGNSYEQYF

D gene: -
V gene: TRBV4-2
J gene: TRBJ2-4
clone size: -
CDR3 DNA: TGTGCCAGCTCCCACGTCGGGGGCCTGTCCAAAAACATTCAGTACTTC
CDR3 protein: CASSHVGGLSKNIQYF

D gene: TRBD2
V gene: TRBV6-5
J gene: TRBJ2-5
clone size: -
CDR3 DNA: TGTGCCAGCAGTTACTCGGGACTAGCGGGGGCCCGGGAGACCCAGTACTTC
CDR3 protein: CASSYSGLAGARETQYF

D gene: -
V gene: TRBV4-3
J gene: TRBJ2-1
clone size: few
CDR3 DNA: TGCGCCAGCAGCCAAGACTGGAGCGCCTTTATTAATGAGCAGTTCTTC
CDR3 protein: CASSQDWSAFINEQFF

D gene: -
V gene: TRBV10-3
J gene: TRBJ1-3
clone size: -
CDR3 DNA: TGTGCCTTGAGGAAGGGCTCTGGAAACACCATATATTTT
CDR3 protein: CALRKGSGNTIYF

D gene: TRBD1
V gene: TRBV5-1
J gene: TRBJ1-3
clone size: -
CDR3 DNA: TGCGCCAGCAGCTTGGAGGGACAGGTCTTCGGAAACACCATATATTTT
CDR3 protein: CASSLEGQVFGNTIYF

D gene: -
V gene: TRBV2
J gene: TRBJ2-5
clone size: few
CDR3 DNA: TGTGCCAGCCACAAGGGGGGGTACGAGACCCAGTACTTC
CDR3 protein: CASHKGGYETQYF

D gene: TRBD1
V gene: TRBV20-1
J gene: TRBJ1-5
clone size: -
CDR3 DNA: TGCAGTGCTAGAGGGGACAGGGAGCAGCCCCAGCATTTT
CDR3 protein: CSARGDREQPQHF

D gene: -
V gene: TRBV7-2
J gene: TRBJ2-3
clone size: -
CDR3 DNA: TGTGCCAGCCACACTGGGGGGTCAGATACGCAGTATTTT
CDR3 protein: CASHTGGSDTQYF

D gene: -
V gene: TRBV4-3
J gene: TRBJ1-2
clone size: -
CDR3 DNA: TGCGCCAGCAGCCAAGATACCAGAAGTAATAGCTACACCTTC
CDR3 protein: CASSQDTRSNSYTF

D gene: -
V gene: TRBV12-3/TRBV12-4
J gene: TRBJ1-1
clone size: few
CDR3 DNA: TGTGCCAGCAGCCAATGGGCCGGGATTGTCGACATGAACACTGAAGCTTTCTTT
CDR3 protein: CASSQWAGIVDMNTEAFF

D gene: TRBD1
V gene: TRBV6-2/TRBV6-3
J gene: TRBJ2-1
clone size: -
CDR3 DNA: TGTGCCAGCAGTCCATATCGGGACAGGGGGAATGAGCAGTTCTTC
CDR3 protein: CASSPYRDRGNEQFF

D gene: -
V gene: TRBV29-1
J gene: TRBJ2-7
clone size: few
CDR3 DNA: TGCAGCGTTGCGGGGACAGCCCCTAAGGGGGGCTACGAGCAGTACTTC
CDR3 protein: CSVAGTAPKGGYEQYF

D gene: -
V gene: TRBV20-1
J gene: TRBJ2-1
clone size: many
CDR3 DNA: TGCAGCGCAAGAGCCGGGGTCAATGAGCAGTTCTTC
CDR3 protein: CSARAGVNEQFF

D gene: -
V gene: TRBV5-1
J gene: TRBJ2-2
clone size: -
CDR3 DNA: TGCGCCAGCAGTGCCCGACAGGAGGAACACGGGGAGCTGTTTTTT
CDR3 protein: CASSARQEEHGELFF

D gene: -
V gene: TRBV12-3/TRBV12-4
J gene: TRBJ2-1
clone size: -
CDR3 DNA: TGTGCCACACAGGGGTGGGGGGTGGAACACAATGAGCAGTTCTTC
CDR3 protein: CATQGWGVEHNEQFF

D gene: -
V gene: TRBV24-1
J gene: TRBJ2-3
clone size: few
CDR3 DNA: TGTGCCACCAGTGAAACCCCCACAGATACGCAGTATTTT
CDR3 protein: CATSETPTDTQYF

D gene: TRBD2
V gene: TRBV4-3
J gene: TRBJ2-3
clone size: -
CDR3 DNA: TGCGCCAGCAGCCTCCGGACTAGCGGCACAGATACGCAGTATTTT
CDR3 protein: CASSLRTSGTDTQYF

D gene: TRBD2
V gene: TRBV12-3/TRBV12-4
J gene: TRBJ2-1
clone size: -
CDR3 DNA: TGTGCCAGCAGCTCGCACCTAGCGGGGGGCTACAATGAGCAGTTCTTC
CDR3 protein: CASSSHLAGGYNEQFF

D gene: -
V gene: TRBV6-2/TRBV6-3
J gene: TRBJ1-1
clone size: few
CDR3 DNA: TGTGCCAGCAGTTATGGGGGAACGACTGAAGCTTTCTTT
CDR3 protein: CASSYGGTTEAFF

D gene: TRBD2
V gene: TRBV20-1
J gene: TRBJ2-3
clone size: -
CDR3 DNA: TGCAGTGCTAGCCACCCCCCGCGGGTAGCGGGGTCGGATACGCAGTATTTT
CDR3 protein: CSASHPPRVAGSDTQYF

D gene: -
V gene: TRBV12-3/TRBV12-4
J gene: TRBJ1-4
clone size: -
CDR3 DNA: TGTGCCAGCAGGCCACAGGGACCATCGGGAAAACTGTTTTTT
CDR3 protein: CASRPQGPSGKLFF

D gene: TRBD1
V gene: TRBV12-3/TRBV12-4
J gene: TRBJ1-5
clone size: -
CDR3 DNA: TGTGCCAGCAGTCCAGGACAGGAAGATCAGCCCCAGCATTTT
CDR3 protein: CASSPGQEDQPQHF